This TCR beta chain was captured by sequencing in a study of a mutant IDH1 vaccine in newly diagnosed glioma. The overall study: During weeks 1, 3, 5, 7, 11, 15, 19 and 23, patients received eight vaccinations. Vaccination began 4-6 weeks post radiotherapy alone, or with temozolomide cycles. Treated patients had a mean age of about 40 years and a 62.5% male, 37.5% female split.

This clone was found once. What it binds is not known. The data were produced by immunoSEQ multiplex PCR, yet TCRdb's version contains in-frame clones alone and is incomplete. The sample consists of 40,000 to 45,000 clones, approximately 72% of them appearing once. Between the trimmed V and J ends, which lost 5 bases and 9 bases, there was a span of 14 bases. The CDR3 sequence is 13 residues long. Germline V CDR1 and CDR2: ENHRY, SYGVKD. The time point here: week 23, last vaccination. One vaccine dose held 300 ug of mutant IDH1 20-mer peptide and came with topical imiquimod. The sample in question was PBMCs, obtained from a glioma patient whose treatment included an IDH1 peptide vaccine. This chain uses TRBV10-3 with TRBJ2-1; no reliable D call. This TCR derives from a man aged 50-59 years with glioma. The CDR3 DNA sequence: TGTGCCATCAGTCAGAACTCCCCCGGTGAGCAGTTCTTC. Translation gives CAISQNSPGEQFF.